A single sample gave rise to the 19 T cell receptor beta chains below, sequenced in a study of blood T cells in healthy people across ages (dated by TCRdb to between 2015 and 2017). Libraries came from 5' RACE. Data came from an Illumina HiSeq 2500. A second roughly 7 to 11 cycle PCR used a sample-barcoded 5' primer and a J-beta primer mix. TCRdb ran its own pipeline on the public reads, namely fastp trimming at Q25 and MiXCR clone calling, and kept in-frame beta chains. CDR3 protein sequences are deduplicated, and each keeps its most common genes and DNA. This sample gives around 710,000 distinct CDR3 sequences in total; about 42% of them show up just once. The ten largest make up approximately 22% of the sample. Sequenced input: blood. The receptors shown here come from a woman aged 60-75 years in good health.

The DNA for the CDR3 is TGTGCCAGCAGCTGGGACAGGGGTAGCAATCAGCCCCAGCATTTT. This sequence encodes CASSWDRGSNQPQHF. This chain connects TRBV27 to TRBJ1-5, with 10 bases identical to TRBD1. Germline V CDR1 and CDR2: MNHEY, SMNVEV (reference sequence). This CDR3 spans 15 amino acids. The V and J ends lost 6 bases and 0 bases, in that order; junction bases with no gene match: 2.

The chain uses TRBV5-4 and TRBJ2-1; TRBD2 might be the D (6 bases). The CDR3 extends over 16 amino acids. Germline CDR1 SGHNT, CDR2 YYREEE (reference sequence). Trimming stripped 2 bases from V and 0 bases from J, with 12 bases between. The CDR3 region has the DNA TGTGCCAGCAGCTTCGCCGACGGGAGCTCCTACAATGAGCAGTTCTTC. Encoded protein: CASSFADGSSYNEQFF.

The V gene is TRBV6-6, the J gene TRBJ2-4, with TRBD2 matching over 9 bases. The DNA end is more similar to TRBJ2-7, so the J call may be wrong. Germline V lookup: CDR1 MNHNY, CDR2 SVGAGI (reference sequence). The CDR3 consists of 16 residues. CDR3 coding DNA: TGTGCCAGCAGTTACTCGTCCCCTAGCGGGAACTACGAGCAGTACTTC. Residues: CASSYSSPSGNYEQYF.

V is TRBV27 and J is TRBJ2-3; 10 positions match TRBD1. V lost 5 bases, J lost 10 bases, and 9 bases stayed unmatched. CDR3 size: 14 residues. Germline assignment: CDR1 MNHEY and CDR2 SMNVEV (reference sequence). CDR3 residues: CASSPGTGVLAQYF. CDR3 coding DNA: TGTGCCAGCAGTCCCGGGACAGGGGTTCTCGCGCAGTATTTT.

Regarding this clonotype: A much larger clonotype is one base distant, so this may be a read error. CDR3 sequence: CASSLGNYNERFF. The DNA of the CDR3 is TGCGCCAGCAGCTTGGGAAACTACAATGAGCGGTTCTTC. The chain employs TRBV5-1 and TRBJ2-1, with no clear D. Germline CDR1 SGHRS, CDR2 YFSETQ. This CDR3 is 13 amino acids long.

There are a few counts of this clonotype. CDR3 DNA sequence: TGTGCCAGCAGCTTTCCCTTAGCGGGAGGACCCTCCTACGAGCAGTACTTC. It codes for CASSFPLAGGPSYEQYF. V gene TRBV7-9 combines with J gene TRBJ2-7, with TRBD2 matching over 10 bases. Germline lookup yields CDR1 SEHNR and CDR2 FQNEAQ (reference sequence). This CDR3 has 17 amino acids. With V trimmed by 3 bases and J by 0 bases, 8 bases remained unmatched.

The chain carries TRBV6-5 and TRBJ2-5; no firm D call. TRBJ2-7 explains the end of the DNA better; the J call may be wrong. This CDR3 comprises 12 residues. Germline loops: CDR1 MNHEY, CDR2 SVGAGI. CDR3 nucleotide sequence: TGTGCCAGCGGCCGTGCCCCGTACGAGCAGTACTTC. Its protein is CASGRAPYEQYF.

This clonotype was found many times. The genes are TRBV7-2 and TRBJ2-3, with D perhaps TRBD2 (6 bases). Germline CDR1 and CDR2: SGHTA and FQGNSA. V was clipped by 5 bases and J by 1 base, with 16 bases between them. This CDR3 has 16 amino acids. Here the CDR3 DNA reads TGTGCCAGCAGCCTCGCGGCGGGGAGTGGCACAGATACGCAGTATTTT. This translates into CASSLAAGSGTDTQYF.

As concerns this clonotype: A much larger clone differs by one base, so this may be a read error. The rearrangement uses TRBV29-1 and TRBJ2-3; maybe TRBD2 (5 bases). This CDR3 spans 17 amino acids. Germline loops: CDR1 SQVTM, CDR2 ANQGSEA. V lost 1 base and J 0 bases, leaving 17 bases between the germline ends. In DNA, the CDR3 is TGCAGCGTTGAAGCCCCTCGGGGTCAGCTTAGCACAGATACGCAGTATTTT. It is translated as CSVEAPRGQLSTDTQYF.

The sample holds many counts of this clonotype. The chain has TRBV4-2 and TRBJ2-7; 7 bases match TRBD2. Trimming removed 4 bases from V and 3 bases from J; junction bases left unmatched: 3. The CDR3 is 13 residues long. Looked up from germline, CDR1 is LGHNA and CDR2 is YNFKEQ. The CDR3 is CASSLPGGYEQYF. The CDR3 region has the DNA TGTGCCAGCAGCCTCCCGGGGGGCTACGAGCAGTACTTC.

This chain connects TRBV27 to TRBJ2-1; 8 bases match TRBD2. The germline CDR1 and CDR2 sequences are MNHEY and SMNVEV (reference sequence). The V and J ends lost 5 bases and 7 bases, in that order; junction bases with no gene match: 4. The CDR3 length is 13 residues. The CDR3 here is CASSREGTNEQFF. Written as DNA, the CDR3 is TGTGCCAGCAGTCGGGAGGGCACAAATGAGCAGTTCTTC.

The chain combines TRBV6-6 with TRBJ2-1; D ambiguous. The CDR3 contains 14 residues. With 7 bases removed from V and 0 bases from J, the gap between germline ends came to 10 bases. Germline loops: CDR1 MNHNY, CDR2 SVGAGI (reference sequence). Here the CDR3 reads CASTSWSSYNEQFF. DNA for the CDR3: TGTGCCAGCACGAGCTGGAGCTCCTACAATGAGCAGTTCTTC.

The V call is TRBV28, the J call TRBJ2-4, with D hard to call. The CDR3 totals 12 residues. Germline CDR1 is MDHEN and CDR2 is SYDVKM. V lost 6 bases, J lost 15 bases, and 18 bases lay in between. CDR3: CASSGLKGILYF. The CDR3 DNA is TGTGCCAGCAGCGGGCTGAAAGGTATCTTGTACTTC. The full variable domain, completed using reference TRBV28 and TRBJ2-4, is DVKVTQSSRYLVKRTGEKVFLECVQDMDHENMFWYRQDPGLGLRLIYFSYDVKMKEKGDIPEGYSVSREKKERFSLILESASTNQTSMYLCASSGLKGILYFGAGTRLSVL.

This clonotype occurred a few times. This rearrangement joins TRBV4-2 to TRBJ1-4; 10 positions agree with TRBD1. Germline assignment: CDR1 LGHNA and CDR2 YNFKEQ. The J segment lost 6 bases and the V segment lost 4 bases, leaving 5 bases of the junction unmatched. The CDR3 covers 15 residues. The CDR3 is CASSPSGTGDEKLFF. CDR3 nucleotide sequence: TGTGCCAGCAGCCCATCCGGGACAGGGGATGAAAAACTGTTTTTT.

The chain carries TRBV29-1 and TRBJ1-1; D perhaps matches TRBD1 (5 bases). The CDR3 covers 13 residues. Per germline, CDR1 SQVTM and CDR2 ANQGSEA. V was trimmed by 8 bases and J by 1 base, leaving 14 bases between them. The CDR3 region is CSSLGTGNTEAFF. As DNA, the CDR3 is TGCAGCTCCCTAGGGACGGGGAACACTGAAGCTTTCTTT.

In DNA, the CDR3 is TGCAGTGCTTTTCGGACAGTAGCTGAAGCTTTCTTT. Its translation is CSAFRTVAEAFF. The V and J genes are TRBV20-1 and TRBJ1-1; a weak D match, TRBD1 (6 bases). Trimming cost V 5 bases and J 6 bases, with 13 bases left between them. The CDR3 is 12 residues long. Germline V gives CDR1 DFQATT, CDR2 SNEGSKA (reference sequence).

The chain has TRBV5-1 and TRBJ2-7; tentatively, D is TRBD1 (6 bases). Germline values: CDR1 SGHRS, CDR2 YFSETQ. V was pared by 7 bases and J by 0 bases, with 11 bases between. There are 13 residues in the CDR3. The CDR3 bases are TGCGCCAGCGCCGGACAGAGCTCCTACGAGCAGTACTTC. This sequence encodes CASAGQSSYEQYF.

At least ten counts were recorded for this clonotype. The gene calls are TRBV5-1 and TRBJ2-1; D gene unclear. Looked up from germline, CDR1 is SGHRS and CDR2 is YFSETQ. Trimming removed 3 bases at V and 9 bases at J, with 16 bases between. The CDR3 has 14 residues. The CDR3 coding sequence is TGCGCCAGCAGCTATGGAAGAGCGAGAGGTGAGCAGTTCTTC. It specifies CASSYGRARGEQFF.

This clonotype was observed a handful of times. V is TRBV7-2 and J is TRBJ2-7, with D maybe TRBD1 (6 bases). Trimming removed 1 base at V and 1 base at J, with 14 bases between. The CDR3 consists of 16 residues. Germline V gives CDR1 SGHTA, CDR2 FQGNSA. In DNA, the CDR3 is TGTGCCAGCAGCTTAGGGACAGATCTCCGATCCTACGAGCAGTACTTC. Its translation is CASSLGTDLRSYEQYF.